What follows is one TCR beta chain and its context. This sample is part of a study of T cells in Graves' hyperthyroidism and ophthalmopathy. There were TCR beta CDR3 regions amplified from RNA transcripts. The TCR CDR3 was amplified in a first-round RT-PCR using the HTBI primer set. One entry per CDR3 protein results from TCRdb running MiXCR on the multiplex PCR reads. There are about 400,000 distinct CDR3 sequences in the sample; over 12% occur only once, and under 25% lies in the top ten. Looked up from germline, CDR1 is LNHNV and CDR2 is YYDKDF (reference sequence). The CDR3 sequence is 15 residues long. J was trimmed by 4 bases and V by 6 bases; bases with no gene match: 6.

The rearrangement joins TRBV15 to TRBJ2-6, with 7 bases that match TRBD1. This TCR derives from a woman aged 55-70 years with Graves' ophthalmopathy. The specimen was blood. The CDR3 loop reads CATRPQGDGANVLTF. CDR3 in DNA: TGTGCCACCAGACCGCAGGGGGACGGGGCCAACGTCCTGACTTTC.